These 26 T cell receptor beta chains share one sample of origin, sequenced in a study of PD-L1 blockade in urothelial cancer. The protocol was immunoSEQ multiplex PCR, while the TCRdb copy is restricted to in-frame clones and leaves out a portion. The sample includes some 77,000 clones, around 87% seen only once; the top ten take roughly 6.1%. The input for sequencing was PBMCs, taken around atezolizumab (anti-PD-L1) treatment. All receptors derive from a woman aged 70-85 years with urothelial cancer.

This chain connects TRBV29-1 to TRBJ2-1; maybe TRBD1 (5 bases). The CDR3 runs to 15 residues. Germline CDR1 reads SQVTM; CDR2 reads ANQGSEA. The V end was cut by 5 bases, the J end by 6 bases, with 20 bases between. The CDR3 sequence is CSVLGAPVASNEQFF. CDR3 bases: TGCAGCGTTCTTGGGGCCCCGGTGGCCAGCAATGAGCAGTTCTTC.

This chain uses TRBV2 with TRBJ2-3; TRBD2 aligns across 8 bases. This CDR3 is 15 amino acids long. In germline, CDR1 is SNHLY, CDR2 FYNNEI. V lost 7 bases to trimming and J lost 4 bases; unmatched junction nucleotides: 10. The CDR3: CASIGVSGRADTQYF. CDR3 in DNA: TGTGCCAGCATAGGGGTCAGCGGGAGAGCAGATACGCAGTATTTT.

This chain joins TRBV5-1 and TRBJ1-6; D gene unclear. V lost 0 bases and J 0 bases, leaving 16 bases between the germline ends. Germline V gives CDR1 SGHRS, CDR2 YFSETQ. The CDR3 contains 19 residues. In nucleotides, the CDR3 is TGCGCCAGCAGCTTGGTAGACTTTACCTCTAGCTCCTATAATTCACCCCTCCACTTT. Translating it yields CASSLVDFTSSSYNSPLHF.

The chain uses TRBV6-5 and TRBJ2-1, with 11 nucleotides matching TRBD2. This CDR3 is 15 amino acids long. Losses at the gene ends were 8 bases for V and 9 bases for J; bases not matched to a gene: 12. Germline CDR1 and CDR2: MNHEY and SVGAGI. This chain's CDR3 is CASRTVAGGRGEQFF. For the CDR3, the DNA is TGTGCCAGCCGGACAGTAGCGGGGGGGCGGGGTGAGCAGTTCTTC.

The CDR3 loop is CASSLFQDYTGELFF. As DNA, the CDR3 is TGTGCCAGCAGTTTATTCCAGGACTACACCGGGGAGCTGTTTTTT. The chain uses TRBV28 and TRBJ2-2, with a tentative D call TRBD2 (5 bases). V lost 1 base and J 3 bases, leaving 9 bases between the germline ends. The CDR3 contains 15 residues. From germline, CDR1 is MDHEN and CDR2 SYDVKM.

The chain links TRBV14 to TRBJ2-1; 8 bases align to TRBD2. The V gene's germline CDR1 is SGHDN and CDR2 FVKESK. CDR3 length: 16 residues. Trimming at V came to 1 base and at J to 2 bases, leaving 4 bases not matched to a gene. The CDR3 DNA is TGTGCCAGCAGCCAAGGGACTAGCCCCCCCTACAATGAGCAGTTCTTC. Residues: CASSQGTSPPYNEQFF.

CDR3 protein: CASSPGTYYEQYF. CDR3 coding DNA: TGTGCCAGCAGCCCAGGGACATACTACGAGCAGTACTTC. The chain couples TRBV28 to TRBJ2-7; D possibly corresponds to TRBD1 (6 bases). The CDR3 has 13 amino acids. CDR1 and CDR2 from the germline V gene are MDHEN and SYDVKM. Deletions cut 6 bases from V and 3 bases from J, with 12 bases between.

The chain is built from TRBV19 and TRBJ1-5, with D possibly matching TRBD1 (5 bases). The CDR3 has 14 residues. Germline assignment: CDR1 LNHDA and CDR2 SQIVND (reference sequence). The V end was cut by 3 bases, the J end by 6 bases, with 12 bases between. In nucleotides, the CDR3 is TGTGCCAGTAGTATTGGGGGGGTAGGTCAGCCCCAGCATTTT. It translates to CASSIGGVGQPQHF.

The rearrangement links TRBV9 to TRBJ2-5; 7 bases map to TRBD1. J was trimmed by 2 bases and V by 0 bases; bases with no gene match: 7. The CDR3 has 16 amino acids. The germline gives CDR1 SGDLS, CDR2 YYNGEE. The CDR3 here is CASSVDTGVGQETQYF. In nucleotides, the CDR3 is TGTGCCAGCAGCGTAGATACAGGGGTAGGGCAAGAGACCCAGTACTTC.

This clone was counted once. The chain combines TRBV7-8 with TRBJ2-7; 15 bases are a match to TRBD2. This CDR3 comprises 17 residues. Looked up from germline, CDR1 is SGHVS and CDR2 is FQNEAQ. V dropped 4 bases and J dropped 0; count of bases not matched to a gene: 4. CDR3 amino acids: CASSSGTSGGYSYEQYF. CDR3 sequence (DNA): TGTGCCAGCAGCTCAGGGACTAGCGGGGGGTACTCCTACGAGCAGTACTTC.

The chain recombines TRBV18 with TRBJ1-1, with 8 positions matching TRBD1. Germline-derived CDR1 and CDR2 are KGHSH and LQKENI. The CDR3 extends over 15 amino acids. Trimming took 8 bases from V and 1 from J; bases not matched to a gene: 9. The CDR3 region is CASESGGLGNTEAFF. The CDR3, as DNA: TGTGCCAGCGAGTCAGGGGGCTTGGGGAACACTGAAGCTTTCTTT.

The chain carries TRBV5-6 and TRBJ2-5; 9 bases fit TRBD1. CDR3 length: 15 amino acids. Trimming at V came to 4 bases and at J to 2 bases, leaving 6 bases not matched to a gene. CDR1 and CDR2 (germline): SGHDT, YYEEEE. The CDR3 here is CASSDTGTGQETQYF. The CDR3 coding sequence is TGTGCCAGCAGCGATACCGGGACAGGGCAAGAGACCCAGTACTTC.

The chain joins TRBV27 to TRBJ2-3; 10 bases fit TRBD2. V lost 6 bases, J lost 0 bases, and 21 bases stayed unmatched. The CDR3 totals 21 residues. CDR1 is MNHEY, CDR2 SMNVEV, per germline (reference sequence). CDR3 coding DNA: TGTGCCAGCAGCCTTCGATCAACGACTAGCGGGCCGTACGCTAGCACAGATACGCAGTATTTT. Translating gives CASSLRSTTSGPYASTDTQYF.

The J gene is TRBJ1-1, the V gene TRBV9; the D is unclear. Trimming pared 3 bases from V and 4 bases from J, leaving 19 bases between. The CDR3 covers 16 residues. In germline, CDR1 is SGDLS, CDR2 YYNGEE. CDR3 protein: CASSGNLRGEGTEAFF. The CDR3 coding sequence is TGTGCCAGCAGCGGAAATCTCCGGGGAGAGGGCACTGAAGCTTTCTTT.

The V call is TRBV6-6, the J call TRBJ1-1; tentatively, D is TRBD1 (5 bases). Germline-derived CDR1 and CDR2 are MNHNY and SVGAGI (reference sequence). Trimming cost V 6 bases and J 2 bases, with 10 bases left between them. This CDR3 is 13 amino acids long. In nucleotides, the CDR3 is TGTGCCAGCAGCCACGGACAAAACACTGAAGCTTTCTTT. Its translation is CASSHGQNTEAFF.

The rearrangement joins TRBV7-2 to TRBJ2-1; D is ambiguous. The CDR3 is made up of 14 amino acids. Between the trimmed V and J ends, which lost 8 bases and 10 bases, there was a span of 21 bases. From germline, CDR1 is SGHTA and CDR2 FQGNSA. The DNA for the CDR3 is TGTGCCAGCCACAAAGAAGTGGGCCGGTTCGAGCAGTTCTTC. It codes for CASHKEVGRFEQFF.

This rearrangement joins TRBV6-1 to TRBJ2-5; D ambiguous. V lost 7 bases to trimming and J lost 5 bases, with 14 bases between them. The CDR3 sequence is 13 residues long. In germline, CDR1 is MNHNS, CDR2 SASEGT. CDR3 residues: CASTLTIGETQYF. CDR3 coding DNA: TGTGCCAGCACCCTAACCATCGGGGAGACCCAGTACTTC.

The V gene is TRBV4-2, the J gene TRBJ1-5; D perhaps matches TRBD1 (6 bases). V was cut by 1 base and J by 7 bases, with 20 bases left in between. This CDR3 spans 17 amino acids. CDR1 is LGHNA, CDR2 YNFKEQ, per germline. The DNA for the CDR3 is TGTGCCAGCAGCCAAGGCGCCCTACAGGGAGCCGGACAGCCCCAGCATTTT. Amino acid sequence: CASSQGALQGAGQPQHF.

This clone occurred once. CDR3 nucleotide sequence: TGTGCCAGCAGCTTGGTCGCGGGGGCCTACAATGAGCAGTTCTTC. It codes for CASSLVAGAYNEQFF. The gene calls are TRBV5-4 and TRBJ2-1, with 7 positions matching TRBD2. The CDR3 runs 15 residues. Looked up from germline, CDR1 is SGHNT and CDR2 is YYREEE (reference sequence). V lost 0 bases to trimming and J lost 2 bases; unmatched junction nucleotides: 2.

The chain combines TRBV10-3 with TRBJ2-3, with 7 bases lining up with TRBD2. Germline V gene lookup returns CDR1 ENHRY and CDR2 SYGVKD. The trim removed 6 bases at V and 2 bases at J, leaving 8 bases unmatched. The CDR3 covers 15 residues. CDR3 in amino acids: CAIRGKSGNTDTQYF. CDR3 sequence (DNA): TGTGCCATCAGGGGAAAGAGCGGGAACACAGATACGCAGTATTTT.

The chain links TRBV23-1 to TRBJ2-5; 9 nucleotides align to TRBD2. Being an ORF, TRBV23-1 has a function that is uncertain. The ends lost 8 bases at V and 5 bases at J; junction bases unmatched: 15. The CDR3 extends over 16 amino acids. CDR3: CASRSPSGLATETQYF. CDR3 nucleotides: TGCGCCAGCCGCTCCCCCTCAGGACTAGCGACCGAGACCCAGTACTTC.

The chain employs TRBV2 and TRBJ1-5, with 7 positions matching TRBD1. The V gene end was trimmed by 7 bases and the J gene end by 4 bases; junction bases not matched to a gene: 7. The CDR3 is 14 residues long. CDR1 is SNHLY, CDR2 FYNNEI, per germline. The CDR3 is CASTRETGNQPQHF. As DNA, the CDR3 is TGTGCCAGCACCCGTGAGACAGGGAATCAGCCCCAGCATTTT.

J is TRBJ2-2 and V is TRBV10-1; D possibly corresponds to TRBD1 (6 bases). This CDR3 region has 15 residues. CDR1 WNHNN and CDR2 SYGVQD come from the germline V gene (reference sequence). CDR3 nucleotides: TGCGGCCTCGTCCGGCCAGGGGATTCCACCGGGGAGCTGTTTTTT. Its protein product is CGLVRPGDSTGELFF.

The chain uses TRBV11-2 and TRBJ2-7; 11 bases are a match to TRBD2. The V segment lost 3 bases and the J segment 4 bases; nucleotides outside the gene matches: 5. This CDR3 region has 15 residues. Germline values: CDR1 SGHAT, CDR2 FQNNGV. CDR3 protein: CASSFLAGGQYEQYF. The CDR3 bases are TGTGCCAGCAGCTTCTTAGCGGGGGGGCAGTACGAGCAGTACTTC.

The chain links TRBV11-2 to TRBJ1-6; the D gene is possibly TRBD1 (5 bases). The CDR3 loop spans 15 amino acids. V lost 5 bases and J lost 14, with 22 bases in between. Germline V gives CDR1 SGHAT, CDR2 FQNNGV. CDR3 nucleotide sequence: TGTGCCAGCAGCCCCCGCCTCGGGGGGGACTCCACCCTCCACTTT. Residues: CASSPRLGGDSTLHF.

The rearrangement uses TRBV14 and TRBJ2-5, with 8 bases fitting TRBD1. Germline trimming cut 4 bases from V and 1 base from J; bases unmatched to any gene: 5. Germline V CDR1 and CDR2: SGHDN, FVKESK. The CDR3 consists of 15 residues. The CDR3 reads CASSRDRGAQETQYF. The CDR3 DNA reads as TGTGCCAGCAGCCGCGACAGGGGAGCCCAAGAGACCCAGTACTTC.